The 11 T cell receptor beta chains given below trace back to one sample, sequenced in a study of blood T cells in healthy people across ages. Primers used in a second PCR of roughly 6 to 11 cycles were a sample-barcoded 5' primer and a J-beta primer mix. TCRdb used MiXCR to reprocess the 5' RACE reads, holding one entry per CDR3 protein. The sample consists of hundreds of thousands of distinct CDR3 sequences, 20% to 30% of them appearing once. These records were also assigned to another study, of T cells of mothers and their children.

Sequences were obtained from blood. These receptors came from a boy younger than 18 in good health.

V gene TRBV6-1 combines with J gene TRBJ2-5, with TRBD1 identical over 10 bases. Trimming cost V 3 bases and J 4 bases; bases outside gene matches: 5. CDR3 length equals 15 residues. The germline gives CDR1 MNHNS, CDR2 SASEGT. CDR3: CASSDPGQGPETQYF. For the CDR3, the DNA is TGTGCCAGCAGTGACCCGGGACAGGGGCCAGAGACCCAGTACTTC.

There are a few counts of this clonotype. The J gene is TRBJ1-1, the V gene TRBV27; D gene ambiguous. The CDR3 contains 16 residues. The V gene lost 2 bases and the J gene lost 1 base, with 14 bases spanning the gap. In germline, CDR1 is MNHEY, CDR2 SMNVEV (reference sequence). CDR3 region: CASSLGAPETNTEAFF. CDR3 nucleotide sequence: TGTGCCAGCAGTTTAGGAGCGCCGGAGACGAACACTGAAGCTTTCTTT.

This clonotype was counted only a few times. In nucleotides, the CDR3 is TGCGCCAGCAGCCTGAGGTCGGGTGGGGACTCGACCTACAATGAGCAGTTCTTC. As protein: CASSLRSGGDSTYNEQFF. The gene calls are TRBV5-1 and TRBJ2-5; a possible D gene is TRBD2 (6 bases). The closer fit of TRBJ2-1 to the DNA end suggests the J call may be wrong. CDR1 is SGHRS and CDR2 is YFSETQ in the germline V gene. CDR3 length equals 18 residues.

The chain joins TRBV2 to TRBJ1-1; possible D gene TRBD1, 5 bases. Germline values: CDR1 SNHLY, CDR2 FYNNEI. V was cut by 4 bases and J by 4 bases, with 10 bases left in between. The length of the CDR3 is 13 residues. DNA of the CDR3: TGTGCCAGCAGTGTTCTGGGGGGCACTGAAGCTTTCTTT. This codes for CASSVLGGTEAFF. Full variable domain (outside the CDR3, taken from reference TRBV2 and TRBJ1-1): EPEVTQTPSHQVTQMGQEVILRCVPISNHLYFYWYRQILGQKVEFLVSFYNNEISEKSEIFDDQFSVERPDGSNFTLKIRSTKLEDSAMYFCASSVLGGTEAFFGQGTRLTVV.

A few counts support this clonotype. The V call is TRBV19, the J call TRBJ2-7; D is possibly TRBD1 (5 bases). The CDR3 is made up of 11 amino acids. CDR1 is LNHDA, CDR2 SQIVND, per germline (reference sequence). Trimming took 8 bases from V and 3 from J, leaving 8 bases between them. CDR3 protein: CASRTNYEQYF. CDR3 nucleotide sequence: TGTGCCAGTCGGACAAACTACGAGCAGTACTTC.

A note on this clonotype: Germline and junction disagree at one end, which may indicate a read error. The chain couples TRBV18 to TRBJ2-1; 8 bases line up with TRBD2. The CDR3 has 15 residues. CDR1 is KGHSH, CDR2 LQKENI, per germline. This chain's CDR3 is CASSPPSGSVDEQSF. CDR3 nucleotide sequence: TGTGCCAGCTCACCACCCAGCGGGAGTGTGGATGAGCAGTCCTTC.

This clonotype has more than one count but fewer than ten. The chain employs TRBV4-3 and TRBJ2-1, with 11 nucleotides matching TRBD2. The germline gives CDR1 LGHNA, CDR2 YSLEER. The length of the CDR3 is 18 residues. The V and J ends lost 0 bases and 7 bases, in that order; junction bases with no gene match: 11. CDR3 in amino acids: CASSQDLISGGALNEQFF. The CDR3 DNA reads TGCGCCAGCAGCCAAGATTTAATTAGCGGGGGGGCGCTGAATGAGCAGTTCTTC.

This clonotype was counted between two and nine times. The chain combines TRBV7-9 with TRBJ2-7; 7 nucleotides align to TRBD1. J was trimmed by 4 bases and V by 4 bases; bases with no gene match: 13. This CDR3 region has 16 residues. Germline V gene data show CDR1 as SEHNR and CDR2 as FQNEAQ (reference sequence). This CDR3 is CASSSNPQGPTYEQYF. Here the CDR3 DNA reads TGTGCCAGCAGCTCAAATCCACAGGGGCCAACGTACGAGCAGTACTTC.

This clonotype was recorded at least ten times. J is TRBJ2-5 and V is TRBV11-2; D remains ambiguous. Germline V lookup: CDR1 SGHAT, CDR2 FQNNGV. This CDR3 has 16 amino acids. V dropped 4 bases and J dropped 4 bases, with 19 bases sitting between them. CDR3 amino acids: CASSSYPRASTETQYF. Here the CDR3 DNA reads TGTGCCAGCAGCTCCTACCCCCGAGCCTCCACAGAGACCCAGTACTTC.

This chain links TRBV20-1 with TRBJ2-1, with 7 nucleotides matching TRBD2. The CDR3 runs to 14 residues. The germline V gene has CDR1 DFQATT and CDR2 SNEGSKA (reference sequence). After removal of 0 bases from V and 6 bases from J, the junction contained 5 bases not matched to a gene. This chain's CDR3 is CSARDGASGNEQFF. The CDR3 coding sequence is TGCAGTGCTAGAGATGGGGCTAGCGGCAATGAGCAGTTCTTC.

This clonotype was counted between two and nine times. The chain couples TRBV5-1 to TRBJ2-1, with D possibly being TRBD2 (5 bases). The CDR3 is made up of 15 amino acids. Trimming took 2 bases from V and 2 from J, leaving 11 bases between them. Germline loops: CDR1 SGHRS, CDR2 YFSETQ. Here the CDR3 reads CASSFRPGTYNEQFF. Here the CDR3 DNA reads TGCGCCAGCAGCTTCAGGCCCGGGACCTACAATGAGCAGTTCTTC.